The T cell receptor beta chain described here comes from a study of shared clonotypes between healthy human individuals. Sequencing was performed with immunoSEQ multiplex PCR; in TCRdb, only in-frame clones are kept and a portion is missing. The sample has a few million clones; 90% to 95% are singletons. In germline, CDR1 is SGHRS, CDR2 YFSETQ. CDR3 size: 21 residues. Trimming at V came to 0 bases and at J to 3 bases, leaving 14 bases not matched to a gene. Healthy and HIV-negative, the adult donors had no recent acute infections or vaccinations. Sequencing was carried out using naive CD4+ T cells sorted from blood. Subset: CD45RA+ positively selected. This chain joins TRBV5-1 and TRBJ2-6; 11 nucleotides line up with TRBD2. The TCR comes from a man aged 18 to 30 in good health. CDR3 DNA: TGCGCCAGCAGCTTGGACCCTCTAGCGGGAGGTTCCCACCGTGGGGCCAACGTCCTGACTTTC. Its protein product is CASSLDPLAGGSHRGANVLTF.